This entry is about one T cell receptor beta chain. Antigen unknown. The sample originates from a study of cytomegalovirus exposure and HLA in healthy donors. Study conclusions and caveats: It was reported in a later analysis that an Asian-associated ancestry cluster showed fewer N-insertions than the approximately 670-donor mean.

The PCR made use of 60 Vbeta and 13 Jbeta primers. TCRdb keeps only in-frame clones here, not all; method: immunoSEQ multiplex PCR. Of roughly 160,000 clones listed, roughly four fifths are singletons. Looked up from germline, CDR1 is SEHNR and CDR2 is FQNEAQ (reference sequence). The CDR3 is made up of 18 amino acids. The V end lost 4 bases, the J end lost 0 bases, and 18 bases lay between the germline ends. Material for sequencing was PBMCs. V gene TRBV7-9 combines with J gene TRBJ1-4; possibly TRBD1 for D (6 bases). The receptor was isolated from a man aged 55 to 70 in good health and CMV-seronegative. CDR3 sequence: CASSSPRGSEATNEKLFF. The CDR3 DNA reads TGTGCCAGCAGCTCCCCGAGGGGGTCGGAAGCAACTAATGAAAAACTGTTTTTT. Combining the CDR3 with reference TRBV7-9 and TRBJ1-4 gives the whole variable domain DTGVSQNPRHKITKRGQNVTFRCDPISEHNRLYWYRQTLGQGPEFLTYFQNEAQLEKSRLLSDRFSAERPKGSFSTLEIQRTEQGDSAMYLCASSSPRGSEATNEKLFFGSGTQLSVL.